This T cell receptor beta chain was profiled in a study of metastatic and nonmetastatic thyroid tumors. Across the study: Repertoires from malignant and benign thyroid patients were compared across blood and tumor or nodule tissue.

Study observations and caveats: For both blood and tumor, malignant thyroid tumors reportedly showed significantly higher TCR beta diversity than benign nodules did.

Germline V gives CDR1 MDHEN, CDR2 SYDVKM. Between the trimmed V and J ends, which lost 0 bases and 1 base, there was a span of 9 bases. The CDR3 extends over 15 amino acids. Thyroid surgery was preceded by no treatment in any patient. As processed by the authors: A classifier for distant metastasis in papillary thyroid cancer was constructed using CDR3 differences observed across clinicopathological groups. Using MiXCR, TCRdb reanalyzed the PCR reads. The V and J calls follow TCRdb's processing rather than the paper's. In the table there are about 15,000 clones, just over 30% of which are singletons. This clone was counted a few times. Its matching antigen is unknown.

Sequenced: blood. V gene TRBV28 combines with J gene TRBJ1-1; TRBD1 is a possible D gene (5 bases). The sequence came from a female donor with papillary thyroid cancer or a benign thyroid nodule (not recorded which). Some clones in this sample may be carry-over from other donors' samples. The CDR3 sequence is CASSLWTDSNTEAFF. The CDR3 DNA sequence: TGTGCCAGCAGTTTATGGACAGATTCGAACACTGAAGCTTTCTTT.